The T cell receptor beta chain under discussion was sequenced for a study of blood T cells in healthy people across ages. Looked up from germline, CDR1 is DFQATT and CDR2 is SNEGSKA (reference sequence). The CDR3 has 14 residues. With 5 bases removed from V and 0 bases from J, the gap between germline ends came to 14 bases. For the second PCR, which ran for about 7 to 11 cycles, a sample-barcoded 5' primer and a J-beta primer mix were used. The template-switch adaptor, which had 12 random nucleotides, put a tag on each cDNA molecule. MiXCR, run by TCRdb on the 5' RACE reads, gives a single entry per CDR3 protein. The sample holds about 1.8 million distinct CDR3 sequences, around 48% seen once.

The J gene is TRBJ2-7, the V gene TRBV20-1, with a possible D match to TRBD1 (6 bases). This clonotype was obtained from a woman in her thirties or forties in good health. Sequenced input: blood. The CDR3: CSAGAGASSYEQYF. The CDR3, as DNA: TGCAGTGCTGGAGCAGGGGCGAGCTCCTACGAGCAGTACTTC.